This T cell receptor beta chain was profiled in a study of T cells in Graves' hyperthyroidism and ophthalmopathy. Overall study findings and caveats: Within blood appeared most thyroid clonotypes that had expanded above 0.001.

The CDR3 extends over 16 amino acids. V was clipped by 0 bases and J by 0 bases, with 8 bases between them. Per the germline V gene, CDR1 is LNHNV and CDR2 is YYDKDF (reference sequence). This clonotype was observed many times. Antigen specificity is unknown. Researchers amplified the TCR beta CDR3 regions from RNA transcripts. The TCR CDR3 was amplified in a first-round RT-PCR using the HTBI primer set. TCRdb itself ran the multiplex PCR reads through MiXCR, one entry per CDR3 protein. The sample carries about 400,000 distinct CDR3 sequences, more than 12% recorded once. This clonotype was obtained from a man aged 45-65 years with Graves' ophthalmopathy. Input material: blood. V is TRBV15 and J is TRBJ2-2; D is undetermined. CDR3 protein: CATSREWESNTGELFF. The CDR3 DNA follows: TGTGCCACCAGCAGAGAGTGGGAATCGAACACCGGGGAGCTGTTTTTT.